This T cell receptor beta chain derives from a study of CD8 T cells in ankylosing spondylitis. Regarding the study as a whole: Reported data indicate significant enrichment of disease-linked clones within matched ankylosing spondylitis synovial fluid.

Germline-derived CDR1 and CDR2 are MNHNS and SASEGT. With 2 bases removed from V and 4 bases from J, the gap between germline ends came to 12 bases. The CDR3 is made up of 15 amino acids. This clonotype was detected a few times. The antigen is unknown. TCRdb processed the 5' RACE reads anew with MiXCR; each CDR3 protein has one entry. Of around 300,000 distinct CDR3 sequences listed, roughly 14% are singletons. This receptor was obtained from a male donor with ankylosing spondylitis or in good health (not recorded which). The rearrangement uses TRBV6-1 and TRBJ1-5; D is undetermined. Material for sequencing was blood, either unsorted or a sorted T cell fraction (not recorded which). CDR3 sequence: CASSEFNSRNQPQHF. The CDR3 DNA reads TGTGCCAGCAGTGAATTTAACAGCCGAAATCAGCCCCAGCATTTT.